This entry is about one T cell receptor beta chain. These data originate in a study of blood T cell repertoires in COVID-19. The protocol was immunoSEQ multiplex PCR, while the TCRdb copy is restricted to in-frame clones and leaves out a portion. The sample consists of approximately 260,000 clones, 70% to 90% of them appearing once. The CDR3 runs to 12 residues. CDR1 is SGHRS, CDR2 YFSETQ, per germline. V lost 0 bases, J lost 6 bases, and 4 bases lay in between. This rearrangement joins TRBV5-1 to TRBJ1-3; no definite D call. This clonotype was obtained from a woman aged 65 to 85 with acute or convalescent COVID-19. Specimen: peripheral blood. CDR3 DNA: TGCGCCAGCAGCTTGGACTCAAACACCATATATTTT. Its translation is CASSLDSNTIYF.